This paragraph covers one TCR beta chain sequence. This CDR3 has 12 residues. Trimming stripped 3 bases from V and 7 bases from J, with 7 bases between. The V gene's germline CDR1 is MGHRA and CDR2 YSYEKL. The data originate from a study of blood T cells in healthy people across ages. Study in general: Through template switching, about one barcoded beta molecule was captured per two T cells, as measured in model experiments.

Combining a sample-barcoded 5' primer with a J-beta primer mix, a second PCR ran for roughly 7 to 12 cycles. One entry per CDR3 protein, called by TCRdb with MiXCR from the 5' RACE reads. The sample carries 850,000 to 1,000,000 distinct CDR3 sequences, roughly 48% recorded once. The sample consisted of blood. V and J are TRBV4-1 and TRBJ2-1; D gene ambiguous. The clonotype was recovered from a man aged 30-40 years in good health. CDR3 sequence: CASSQDMNEQFF. CDR3 coding DNA: TGCGCCAGCAGCCAGGATATGAATGAGCAGTTCTTC.